Reported below is one T cell receptor beta chain. Its matching antigen is unknown. This sample is part of a study of PD-1 blockade in classical Hodgkin lymphoma. Study observations and caveats: Factors driving the repertoire differences, possibly disease activity or prior therapy, remain undefined. A reduction in baseline TCR diversity was reportedly seen in newly diagnosed patients relative to healthy donors.

This CDR3 contains 18 residues. The V end was cut by 4 bases, the J end by 1 base, with 25 bases between. CDR1 and CDR2 from the germline V gene are SQVTM and ANQGSEA. The time point was: newly diagnosed, previously untreated cHL patient sample. PBMCs from patients with newly diagnosed, untreated classical Hodgkin lymphoma served as a comparison group for the relapsed/refractory trial patients. Repertoires were generated with immunoSEQ multiplex PCR, while TCRdb's copy carries only in-frame clones and drops some. The sample comprises 17,000 or so clones, about 85% of which are singletons, and roughly 3.9% rests with the top ten.

The specimen sequenced was peripheral blood mononuclear cells (PBMCs). The rearrangement uses TRBV29-1 and TRBJ1-1; D may be TRBD1 (6 bases). This receptor was obtained from a human donor with classical Hodgkin lymphoma. The CDR3: CSVATPHHTRDTNTEAFF. The CDR3 DNA reads TGCAGCGTTGCTACCCCACACCATACCCGGGACACGAACACTGAAGCTTTCTTT.